Detailed here is one T cell receptor (beta chain). These data belong to a study of response to subunit inactivated influenza vaccine. Each CDR3 protein is one row after TCRdb ran MiXCR on the RT-PCR reads. The sample has about 540,000 distinct CDR3 sequences, 20% to 25% seen once. Germline lookup yields CDR1 DFQATT and CDR2 SNEGSKA (reference sequence). The CDR3 sequence is 14 residues long. Deletions cut 0 bases from V and 2 bases from J, with 11 bases between. These data are also associated with another study on T cells expressing NK-cell markers. As that study records: TCR beta libraries carry UMIs added by 5'RACE template switching. In the group of eight sequenced donors, seven were HCMV-seropositive and one was seronegative. Certain NKG2C+ T cell clones were expanded, and their HCMV specificity remained unclear.

J is TRBJ2-7 and V is TRBV20-1, with D possibly being TRBD1 (7 bases). The sequence came from a man in his forties or fifties who received an inactivated influenza vaccine. This specimen consisted of CD4+ T cells sorted from PBMCs, obtained approximately 13 days after vaccination. Here the CDR3 reads CSARDARGAYEQYF. In DNA form, the CDR3 reads TGCAGTGCTAGAGATGCCAGGGGGGCCTACGAGCAGTACTTC.